One and the same sample provided the 17 T cell receptor beta chains below, sequenced in a study of identical twins. One entry per CDR3 protein results from TCRdb running MiXCR on the 5' RACE reads. The sample carries hundreds of thousands of distinct CDR3 sequences, under 9% recorded once. This sample also belongs to another study, concerning yellow fever vaccine responses in identical twins.

The sample taken for sequencing was PBMCs. These receptors were obtained from a woman younger than 30 in good health.

This clonotype has just a few counts. The rearrangement joins TRBV15 to TRBJ2-5; 12 bases align to TRBD2. This CDR3 comprises 15 residues. The J segment lost 1 base and the V segment lost 8 bases, leaving 5 bases of the junction unmatched. The germline V gene encodes CDR1 LNHNV and CDR2 YYDKDF (reference sequence). The CDR3 is CATALAGGSQETQYF. As DNA, the CDR3 is TGTGCCACCGCGCTAGCGGGAGGGAGCCAAGAGACCCAGTACTTC.

This clonotype was observed many times. The chain combines TRBV9 with TRBJ2-2, with 13 bases aligning to TRBD2. V trimming: 4 bases; J trimming: 7 bases; junction bases outside the gene matches: 7. The CDR3 covers 16 residues. Per germline, CDR1 SGDLS and CDR2 YYNGEE. The CDR3 region has the DNA TGTGCCAGCAGCCCCACTAGCGGGGGGGCCGGCGGGGAGCTGTTTTTT. Translating it yields CASSPTSGGAGGELFF.

The chain couples TRBV7-9 to TRBJ2-7, with a weak D call TRBD2 (6 bases). The CDR3 consists of 13 residues. Germline CDR1 is SEHNR and CDR2 is FQNEAQ (reference sequence). Between the trimmed V and J ends, which lost 8 bases and 7 bases, there was a span of 18 bases. This CDR3 is CASDIGGDWEQYF. The CDR3 DNA is TGTGCCAGCGACATAGGAGGGGACTGGGAGCAGTACTTC. The entire variable domain, with the rest obtained from reference TRBV7-9 and TRBJ2-7, is as follows: DTGVSQNPRHKITKRGQNVTFRCDPISEHNRLYWYRQTLGQGPEFLTYFQNEAQLEKSRLLSDRFSAERPKGSFSTLEIQRTEQGDSAMYLCASDIGGDWEQYFGPGTRLTVT.

This clonotype appeared a few times. The V gene is TRBV2, the J gene TRBJ2-1, with 10 bases fitting TRBD2. Trimming cost V 7 bases and J 6 bases; bases outside gene matches: 9. The CDR3 has 15 amino acids. Looked up from germline, CDR1 is SNHLY and CDR2 is FYNNEI. CDR3 bases: TGTGCCAGCAATAAGATAGCGGGGGGTCTCAATGAGCAGTTCTTC. Translation: CASNKIAGGLNEQFF.

The chain has TRBV28 and TRBJ1-3, with no clear D. The CDR3 extends over 16 amino acids. Germline CDR1 reads MDHEN; CDR2 reads SYDVKM. Trimming pared 1 base from V and 3 bases from J, leaving 13 bases between. The CDR3 protein is CASSLFRGSVGNTIYF. The CDR3 DNA is TGTGCCAGCAGTTTATTTCGTGGCAGCGTTGGAAACACCATATATTTT.

This clonotype has more than one count but fewer than ten. The chain has TRBV11-2 and TRBJ2-7; 7 bases fit TRBD2. Losses at the gene ends were 2 bases for V and 2 bases for J; bases not matched to a gene: 3. Germline V gene data show CDR1 as SGHAT and CDR2 as FQNNGV. The CDR3 runs to 14 residues. In DNA, the CDR3 is TGTGCCAGCAGCTTAAGTCTAGCGGCCTACGAGCAGTACTTC. Amino acids: CASSLSLAAYEQYF.

V usage is TRBV5-3 and J usage is TRBJ2-2, with 7 positions matching TRBD2. TRBV5-3 is marked as an open reading frame, function uncertain. This CDR3 has 15 residues. J was trimmed by 0 bases and V by 8 bases; bases with no gene match: 7. The CDR3 loop is CARSPGGTNTGELFF. CDR3 nucleotide sequence: TGTGCCAGGAGCCCCGGGGGGACGAACACCGGGGAGCTGTTTTTT.

The V gene is TRBV24-1, the J gene TRBJ1-2; D may be TRBD1 (5 bases). Germline V lookup: CDR1 KGHDR, CDR2 SFDVKD. The CDR3 contains 14 residues. V was shortened by 4 bases and J by 5 bases, with 13 bases between the two germline ends. The CDR3: CATSEGQGIYGYTF. DNA for the CDR3: TGTGCCACCAGTGAAGGTCAGGGAATTTATGGCTACACCTTC.

Here the CDR3 DNA reads TGCGCCAGCAGCTTGGTCGACACCGGGGATGAGCAGTTCTTC. Translation gives CASSLVDTGDEQFF. The rearrangement joins TRBV5-1 to TRBJ2-1, with D possibly matching TRBD2 (5 bases). CDR1 SGHRS and CDR2 YFSETQ come from the germline V gene. Trimming shortened V by 0 bases and J by 8 bases, and 12 bases separated the two germline ends. The CDR3 runs 14 residues. The full variable domain, rest sourced from reference TRBV5-1 and TRBJ2-1, is KAGVTQTPRYLIKTRGQQVTLSCSPISGHRSVSWYQQTPGQGLQFLFEYFSETQRNKGNFPGRFSGRQFSNSRSEMNVSTLELGDSALYLCASSLVDTGDEQFFGPGTRLTVL.

This clonotype occurred a few times. This rearrangement joins TRBV7-2 to TRBJ2-7; 10 bases are shared with TRBD1. After removal of 5 bases from V and 1 base from J, the junction contained 8 bases not matched to a gene. The CDR3 totals 16 residues. Germline lookup yields CDR1 SGHTA and CDR2 FQGNSA. The CDR3 protein is CASSEPGQGRSYEQYF. In DNA, the CDR3 is TGTGCCAGCAGCGAACCGGGACAGGGGAGATCCTACGAGCAGTACTTC.

This clonotype came up a few times. The CDR3 here is CASSSGRNPYEQYF. CDR3 in DNA: TGTGCCAGCAGTAGCGGGAGGAACCCCTACGAGCAGTACTTC. The chain combines TRBV7-2 with TRBJ2-7; 10 positions agree with TRBD2. CDR1 is SGHTA and CDR2 is FQGNSA in the germline V gene. The CDR3 runs 14 residues. V shed 6 bases, J shed 2 bases, and the junction held 4 bases outside the gene matches. Based on the CDR3 plus reference TRBV7-2 and TRBJ2-7, the full variable domain is GAGVSQSPSNKVTEKGKDVELRCDPISGHTALYWYRQSLGQGLEFLIYFQGNSAPDKSGLPSDRFSAERTGGSVSTLTIQRTQQEDSAVYLCASSSGRNPYEQYFGPGTRLTVT.

There are a few counts of this clonotype. This rearrangement joins TRBV12-5 to TRBJ1-1; TRBD1 matches 8 bases. With 4 bases clipped from V and 4 bases from J, the junction kept 8 bases outside the gene matches. In germline, CDR1 is LGHNT, CDR2 FRNRAP. This CDR3 contains 15 residues. Written as DNA, the CDR3 is TGTGCTAGTGGTTCTGACAGGGGTTTGAGCACTGAAGCTTTCTTT. Its translation is CASGSDRGLSTEAFF. Based on the CDR3 plus reference TRBV12-5 and TRBJ1-1, the full variable domain is DARVTQTPRHKVTEMGQEVTMRCQPILGHNTVFWYRQTMMQGLELLAYFRNRAPLDDSGMPKDRFSAEMPDATLATLKIQPSEPRDSAVYFCASGSDRGLSTEAFFGQGTRLTVV.

This clonotype was picked up a small number of times. The chain joins TRBV20-1 to TRBJ2-1; D tentatively fits TRBD1 or TRBD2 (5 bases each). V was clipped by 3 bases and J by 6 bases, with 18 bases between them. The germline V gene has CDR1 DFQATT and CDR2 SNEGSKA (reference sequence). The CDR3 covers 15 residues. The CDR3 sequence is CSARGTAYWGNEQFF. For the CDR3, the DNA is TGCAGTGCTAGGGGGACGGCGTATTGGGGCAATGAGCAGTTCTTC.

V and J are TRBV29-1 and TRBJ2-1; 7 bases match TRBD2. The CDR3 contains 18 residues. Per the germline V gene, CDR1 is SQVTM and CDR2 is ANQGSEA. The ends lost 4 bases at V and 4 bases at J; junction bases unmatched: 19. The CDR3 here is CSVVGLADRSAGYNEQFF. The CDR3 coding sequence is TGCAGCGTTGTAGGCCTAGCGGATCGATCGGCCGGTTACAATGAGCAGTTCTTC.

This clonotype was recorded many times. This chain joins TRBV24-1 and TRBJ2-2, with 9 bases aligning to TRBD1. Trimming removed 4 bases from V and 5 bases from J; junction bases left unmatched: 4. The germline gives CDR1 KGHDR, CDR2 SFDVKD. The CDR3 length is 15 residues. The CDR3 DNA reads TGTGCCACCAGTGAGACAGGGGGGAGGACCGGGGAGCTGTTTTTT. It is translated as CATSETGGRTGELFF.

The chain recombines TRBV12-3 or TRBV12-4 with TRBJ2-7; 8 nucleotides align to TRBD1. Germline trimming cut 3 bases from V and 3 bases from J; bases unmatched to any gene: 7. CDR3 length: 15 amino acids. CDR3 sequence: CASSFRRQGIYEQYF. The CDR3 DNA reads as TGTGCCAGCAGTTTCCGAAGACAGGGGATCTACGAGCAGTACTTC.

This clonotype was seen a handful of times. The V and J genes are TRBV7-6 and TRBJ1-4; 8 bases are shared with TRBD1. In germline, CDR1 is SGHVS, CDR2 FNYEAQ. V was pared by 1 base and J by 8 bases, with 9 bases of the junction left unmatched. The CDR3 is 16 amino acids. CDR3 residues: CASSLGSGQGSEKLFF. Here the CDR3 DNA reads TGTGCCAGCAGCTTAGGTTCTGGACAGGGATCCGAAAAACTGTTTTTT.